Listed below are T cell receptor beta chains from one sample, sequenced in a study of T-cell memory formation after mild COVID-19. One entry per CDR3 protein, called by TCRdb with MiXCR from the 5' RACE reads. This table holds a few hundred thousand distinct CDR3 sequences, around 25% found once. The specimen sequenced was PBMCs or a T cell subset sorted from them (not recorded which). The receptors shown here come from an adult woman who had mild COVID-19 (a few samples of this study predate the infection). Cell type and time point are not known. CDR3s include the opening cysteine and the closing phenylalanine or tryptophan. The D gene is left open where the match is weak. Rows give clone size only sometimes, using once, few, many, or a class for an expanded clone.

.	13	TRBV21-1	TRBJ1-5	.	TGTGCCAGCAGCAACCCCTACATCGAGCCCCAGCATTTT	CASSNPYIEPQHF
TRBD2	16	TRBV7-6	TRBJ2-1	.	TGTGCCAGCAGCTCCCTAGCGGGAGGGCCTTACAATGAGCAGTTCTTC	CASSSLAGGPYNEQFF
.	15	TRBV27	TRBJ2-2	few	TGTGCCAGTCATCACGGTCACTCCTCGGCCGGGGAGCTGTTTTTT	CASHHGHSSAGELFF
.	11	TRBV20-1	TRBJ1-1	.	TGCAGTGGGTACGAGAACACTGAAGCTTTCTTT	CSGYENTEAFF
TRBD2	18	TRBV7-3	TRBJ2-1	.	TGTGCCAGCAGCCCAGGTGCAGGAGCGGCGGGGGGGCTCAATGAGCAGTTCTTC	CASSPGAGAAGGLNEQFF
.	17	TRBV9	TRBJ2-6	.	TGTGCCAGCAGCGTAGATGGCAGGGGCTTAGGGGCCAACGTCCTGACTTTC	CASSVDGRGLGANVLTF
TRBD2	13	TRBV10-3	TRBJ2-1	few	TGTGCCAGCTCTAGCGGGAGGGCCAGTGAGCAGTTCTTC	CASSSGRASEQFF
.	15	TRBV2	TRBJ1-5	.	TGTGCCAGCAGCGCAACCCTCCTTAGCAATCAGCCCCAGCATTTT	CASSATLLSNQPQHF
.	14	TRBV5-1	TRBJ1-1	few	TGCGCCACTAACGCGGGGGTAGGAGAAACTGAAGCTTTCTTT	CATNAGVGETEAFF
.	13	TRBV2	TRBJ1-2	.	TGTGCCAGCCATGGACAAACTAACTATGGCTACACCTTC	CASHGQTNYGYTF
TRBD1	14	TRBV5-4	TRBJ2-3	.	TGTGCCAGCAGCAGAAGGGGGCTCGCAGATACGCAGTATTTT	CASSRRGLADTQYF
.	15	TRBV5-1	TRBJ2-1	.	TGCGCCAGCAGCTTGGTAGGGGTGTACTACAATGAGCAGTTCTTC	CASSLVGVYYNEQFF
TRBD1	12	TRBV30	TRBJ2-7	.	TGTGCCTACAACAGGGGCCCGGACGAGCAGTACTTC	CAYNRGPDEQYF
.	14	TRBV25-1	TRBJ2-3	few	TGTGCCAGCAGTGAATTGCAGGACACAGATACGCAGTATTTT	CASSELQDTDTQYF
TRBD1	12	TRBV3-1	TRBJ1-2	few	TGTGCCAGCAGCCGGGGACAGCATGGCTACACCTTC	CASSRGQHGYTF
.	16	TRBV5-6	TRBJ1-1	.	TGTGCCAGCAGCTTGGCCTCGGGCAGGGCGAGAACTGAAGCTTTCTTT	CASSLASGRARTEAFF
TRBD1	17	TRBV7-3	TRBJ1-1	once	TGTGCCAGCAGCGCATACCAGGGGGCGCCTAGACGGACTGAAGCTTTCTTT	CASSAYQGAPRRTEAFF
TRBD2	17	TRBV7-3	TRBJ2-3	.	TGTGCCAGCAGCCCTCCTGGGACTAGCGGGGGGGCAGATACGCAGTATTTT	CASSPPGTSGGADTQYF
.	13	TRBV5-6	TRBJ2-2	few	TGTGCCAGCAGCCTAACAGTGGCCGGGGAGCTGTTTTTT	CASSLTVAGELFF
TRBD2	16	TRBV11-2	TRBJ2-7	few	TGTGCCAGCGGAAGGGGGCTAGCGGGAGCCGCTTACGAGCAGTACTTC	CASGRGLAGAAYEQYF
TRBD2	15	TRBV2	TRBJ2-1	once	TGTGCCAGCAGTGAGGAAGCGGGATGGCGAAGTGAGCAGTTCTTC	CASSEEAGWRSEQFF
TRBD2	18	TRBV2	TRBJ2-3	.	TGTGCCAGCAGTGACTTCCCACCGGGACTAGCGGGGGGAAATACGCAGTATTTT	CASSDFPPGLAGGNTQYF
TRBD2	16	TRBV11-2	TRBJ2-3	few	TGTGCCAGCAGCCCATTAGACGGACTAGCGACAGATACGCAGTATTTT	CASSPLDGLATDTQYF
.	15	TRBV6-5	TRBJ1-2	.	TGTGCCAGCAGTTTGGGGGCCAGGGACTACTATGGCTACACCTTC	CASSLGARDYYGYTF
.	15	TRBV4-3	TRBJ1-1	.	TGCGCCAGCAGCCAAGAGGGGTACCCCGGCACTGAAGCTTTCTTT	CASSQEGYPGTEAFF
TRBD1	15	TRBV23-1	TRBJ2-3	few	TGCGCCAGCAGTCAATCGACAGGGACGAGTGATACGCAGTATTTT	CASSQSTGTSDTQYF
TRBD2	16	TRBV7-2	TRBJ2-7	few	TGTGCCAGCAGCTCTAGCGGGGGGGTTCTCTCCTACGAGCAGTACTTC	CASSSSGGVLSYEQYF
.	14	TRBV5-1	TRBJ2-2	few	TGCGCCAGCAGCAGAGGACCCGCTGGGGGGGAGCTGTTTTTT	CASSRGPAGGELFF
TRBD2	15	TRBV7-2	TRBJ2-5	.	TGTGCCAGCAGCCCGGCCGGGACTAGCCGTGAGACCCAGTACTTC	CASSPAGTSRETQYF
TRBD1	15	TRBV20-1	TRBJ1-2	few	TGCAGTGCTAGTGAGACTAGGGACAGGGGGTATGGCTACACCTTC	CSASETRDRGYGYTF
TRBD1	15	TRBV19	TRBJ1-3	.	TGTGCCAGTAGCCCGGCAGGGGGTCCAGGAAACACCATATATTTT	CASSPAGGPGNTIYF
TRBD1	15	TRBV7-2	TRBJ2-1	few	TGTGCCAGCAGCCCCGGACAGGCGTACTACAATGAGCAGTTCTTC	CASSPGQAYYNEQFF
TRBD1	13	TRBV7-3	TRBJ1-2	few	TGTGCCAGCGCCGAGTTAGGGGACAGTGGCTACACCTTC	CASAELGDSGYTF
.	14	TRBV12-3/TRBV12-4	TRBJ2-2	many	TGTGCCAGCAGTTCTCCAGGGTTCACCGGGGAGCTGTTTTTT	CASSSPGFTGELFF
.	13	TRBV7-9	TRBJ2-5	.	TGTGCCAGCAGTCCCCCGATTACGGAGACCCAGTACTTC	CASSPPITETQYF
.	15	TRBV20-1	TRBJ1-1	few	TGCAGTGCTAGTGGGAGGTATACTGGAGACACTGAAGCTTTCTTT	CSASGRYTGDTEAFF
TRBD1	17	TRBV20-1	TRBJ2-3	few	TGCAGTGCTACCAGAGCTTTAGGACAGGGGGTGGCAGATACGCAGTATTTT	CSATRALGQGVADTQYF
TRBD1	13	TRBV24-1	TRBJ2-7	few	TGTGCCACCAGTGATTCAGCAGGGGGCGAGCAGTACTTC	CATSDSAGGEQYF
TRBD1	14	TRBV19	TRBJ1-1	.	TGTGCCAGTAGTATTTACAGGGGAAGTACTGAAGCTTTCTTT	CASSIYRGSTEAFF
.	14	TRBV3-1	TRBJ1-6	.	TGTGCCAGCAGCCAAGGACAGGTTAATTCACCCCTCCACTTT	CASSQGQVNSPLHF
.	14	TRBV7-8	TRBJ2-7	.	TGTGCCAGCAGCTCCCGACAGAGATTCTACGAGCAGTACTTC	CASSSRQRFYEQYF
TRBD2	15	TRBV12-3/TRBV12-4	TRBJ2-7	.	TGTGCCAGCAGTTCCCGACTAGCGGACATCTACGAGCAGTACTTC	CASSSRLADIYEQYF
TRBD2	17	TRBV5-1	TRBJ2-5	.	TGCGCCAGCAGCTTGGCCGGGACTAGCGGGGGACAAGAGACCCAGTACTTC	CASSLAGTSGGQETQYF
.	12	TRBV12-3/TRBV12-4	TRBJ2-7	few	TGTGCCAGCAGTTTTTCGGTCCGCGAGCAGTACTTC	CASSFSVREQYF